Sequencing of this TCR beta chain was carried out in a study of beta chain features in type 1 diabetes. As every portion of the isolated RNA was reverse transcribed, the sequencing read expressed TCRB transcripts. Here immunoSEQ multiplex PCR was the method, and the copy in TCRdb shows in-frame clones only, minus some. The data show about 170,000 clones, about 7.8% seen once. Study-wide findings and caveats: TCRB repertoires of naive, central memory and Treg cells appeared more similar among patients than among healthy donors. An over-representation of cells with high TCR expression could result from cDNA sequencing. Shortening that was moderate but significant affected the TCRB CDR3s of Type 1 diabetes patients in all four CD4+ subsets.

Note on this clone: Its antigen is unidentified.

The sequence derives from a woman aged 40-49 years with type 1 diabetes. Sequencing was done on a sample of central memory CD4+ T cells from blood.

The CDR3 bases are TGTGCCAGCTCACCAGGAGGACCGGGGGGGGCAGATACGCAGTATTTT. Protein product: CASSPGGPGGADTQYF. The chain employs TRBV18 and TRBJ2-3; 8 positions match TRBD2. Trimming cost V 2 bases and J 4 bases; bases outside gene matches: 8. The CDR3 runs to 16 residues. In germline, CDR1 is KGHSH, CDR2 LQKENI.